This T cell receptor beta chain appears in the sequencing data of a study of CD8 T cells in ankylosing spondylitis. This clonotype was observed at least ten times. Its antigen is unidentified. Quantitative 5'-RACE was performed with molecular barcodes, and it yielded the TCR beta libraries. One entry per CDR3 protein, called by TCRdb with MiXCR from the 5' RACE reads. The sample yields around 220,000 distinct CDR3 sequences, about 10% seen once. Study findings and constraints: There was reportedly significant enrichment of clones that were disease-linked in matched ankylosing spondylitis synovial fluid.

CDR3 size: 15 residues. Germline CDR1 reads SGHRS; CDR2 reads YFSETQ. Trimming cost V 4 bases and J 3 bases; bases outside gene matches: 4. The receptor comes from a male donor with ankylosing spondylitis or in good health (not recorded which). Sequencing was done on a sample of blood, either unsorted or a sorted T cell fraction (not recorded which). The genes are TRBV5-1 and TRBJ2-2, with 9 positions matching TRBD1. CDR3 coding DNA: TGCGCCAGCAGCCCTCGACAGGGGGACACCGGGGAGCTGTTTTTT. Amino acids: CASSPRQGDTGELFF.